Listed below are T cell receptor beta chains from one sample, sequenced in a study of blood T cell repertoires in COVID-19. The table came from immunoSEQ multiplex PCR; TCRdb's copy has only in-frame clones and leaves some out. The sample has 250,000 or so clones; around 89% are singletons. Sequenced material: PBMCs or T cells enriched from blood (not recorded which). These receptors were obtained from a man between 50 and 59 years old who had been exposed to COVID-19. The CDR3 runs from the conserved cysteine through the conserved F or W. D genes are given only for firm matches. Clone size is not always given. Where it is, it says once, few, many or a class for expanded clones.

j_gene: TRBJ1-4
abundance: -
d_gene: -
len: 15
v_gene: TRBV6-5
CDR3aa: CASGFAGAGGEKLFF
CDR3nt: TGTGCCAGCGGCTTCGCAGGGGCAGGCGGTGAAAAACTGTTTTTT

j_gene: TRBJ1-1
abundance: -
d_gene: -
len: 15
v_gene: TRBV30
CDR3aa: CAGNRRGTPNTEAFF
CDR3nt: TGTGCCGGAAATCGGCGGGGGACACCAAACACTGAAGCTTTCTTT

j_gene: TRBJ1-1
abundance: -
d_gene: -
len: 16
v_gene: TRBV21-1
CDR3aa: CASSPRTGPGNTEAFF
CDR3nt: TGTGCCAGCAGCCCGCGGACAGGGCCAGGGAACACTGAAGCTTTCTTT

j_gene: TRBJ1-6
abundance: -
d_gene: TRBD1
len: 14
v_gene: TRBV7-8
CDR3aa: CASTQDRGNSPLHF
CDR3nt: TGTGCCAGCACCCAGGACAGGGGGAATTCACCCCTCCACTTT

j_gene: TRBJ2-2
abundance: -
d_gene: TRBD1
len: 14
v_gene: TRBV14
CDR3aa: CASSLDRGTGELFF
CDR3nt: TGTGCCAGCAGCCTCGACAGGGGAACCGGGGAGCTGTTTTTT

j_gene: TRBJ1-6
abundance: -
d_gene: -
len: 15
v_gene: TRBV5-1
CDR3aa: CASSLGGVSGLDLHF
CDR3nt: TGCGCCAGCAGCTTGGGAGGTGTCAGTGGCCTCGACCTCCACTTT

j_gene: TRBJ1-2
abundance: -
d_gene: TRBD1
len: 14
v_gene: TRBV30
CDR3aa: CAWNRDRVNYGYTF
CDR3nt: TGTGCCTGGAATCGGGACAGGGTGAACTATGGCTACACCTTC

j_gene: TRBJ1-5
abundance: -
d_gene: TRBD1
len: 14
v_gene: TRBV6-1
CDR3aa: CASSEGQPNQPQHF
CDR3nt: TGTGCCAGCAGTGAGGGACAGCCCAATCAGCCCCAGCATTTT

j_gene: TRBJ2-3
abundance: -
d_gene: -
len: 14
v_gene: TRBV5-4
CDR3aa: CASSLQTGQDTQYF
CDR3nt: TGTGCCAGCAGCTTGCAGACAGGCCAAGATACGCAGTATTTT

j_gene: TRBJ1-1
abundance: -
d_gene: TRBD1
len: 15
v_gene: TRBV27
CDR3aa: CASSSGTGRYTEAFF
CDR3nt: TGTGCCAGCAGTTCCGGGACAGGGAGGTACACTGAAGCTTTCTTT

j_gene: TRBJ1-5
abundance: -
d_gene: -
len: 14
v_gene: TRBV19
CDR3aa: CASSREGGNQPQHF
CDR3nt: TGTGCCAGTAGCCGAGAGGGCGGCAATCAGCCCCAGCATTTT

j_gene: TRBJ1-2
abundance: -
d_gene: -
len: 16
v_gene: TRBV28
CDR3aa: CASRTQGAHTPYGYTF
CDR3nt: TGTGCCAGCAGGACACAGGGTGCCCATACCCCCTATGGCTACACCTTC

j_gene: TRBJ2-7
abundance: -
d_gene: TRBD1
len: 15
v_gene: TRBV7-2
CDR3aa: CASSLTGTGSREQYF
CDR3nt: TGTGCCAGCAGCTTGACCGGGACAGGGTCCCGCGAGCAGTACTTC

j_gene: TRBJ1-5
abundance: few
d_gene: -
len: 13
v_gene: TRBV2
CDR3aa: CASSGEGGLAQHF
CDR3nt: TGTGCCAGCAGTGGGGAGGGCGGCTTGGCCCAGCATTTT

j_gene: TRBJ1-2
abundance: -
d_gene: -
len: 12
v_gene: TRBV7-2
CDR3aa: CASRTGGYGYTF
CDR3nt: TGTGCCAGCAGGACCGGCGGTTATGGCTACACCTTC

j_gene: TRBJ1-6
abundance: -
d_gene: -
len: 13
v_gene: TRBV2
CDR3aa: CAQNRDTNSPLHF
CDR3nt: TGTGCCCAAAATCGGGACACTAATTCACCCCTCCACTTT

j_gene: TRBJ2-1
abundance: once
d_gene: -
len: 16
v_gene: TRBV4-2
CDR3aa: CASSPNSGLYYNEQFF
CDR3nt: TGTGCCAGCAGCCCTAACAGCGGACTCTATTACAATGAGCAGTTCTTC

j_gene: TRBJ1-6
abundance: -
d_gene: -
len: 14
v_gene: TRBV7-3
CDR3aa: CASSFGGYNSPLHF
CDR3nt: TGTGCCAGCAGCTTTGGGGGGTATAATTCACCCCTCCACTTT

j_gene: TRBJ2-1
abundance: few
d_gene: TRBD2
len: 16
v_gene: TRBV2
CDR3aa: CASRGGLREGLGEQFF
CDR3nt: TGTGCCAGCAGGGGGGGTCTTCGGGAGGGCCTTGGAGAGCAGTTCTTC

j_gene: TRBJ1-5
abundance: -
d_gene: -
len: 13
v_gene: TRBV18
CDR3aa: CASSRGGNQPQHF
CDR3nt: TGTGCCAGCTCACGAGGCGGCAATCAGCCCCAGCATTTT